The 20 T cell receptor beta chains below all came from one sample that was sequenced in a study of human T cells and chemical hapten exposure (TCRdb year 2021). Libraries were constructed by RACE. The sample was run on a NextSeq 500. TCRdb reprocessed the public reads (quality trimming at Q25 with fastp, clone calling with MiXCR) and kept in-frame beta chains. A single entry per CDR3 protein holds the most common genes and DNA from its merged rows. This sample gives 90,000 to 120,000 distinct CDR3 sequences in total; roughly 9.6% of them show up just once. Together, the top ten hold 3.5% of the sample. Reading the label with the study, this specimen's time point is: patch test 1, 2 weeks after DPC sensitization. Taken with the paper, the label for treatment or condition translates to: therapeutic diphenylcyclopropenone sensitization with weekly scalp DPC. The material sequenced was whole blood, taken in connection with sensitization to the hapten diphenylcyclopropenone (DPC). Receptors were obtained from a woman aged 35 to 49 with alopecia areata. Some clones in this sample may be carry-over from other donors' samples.

This clonotype was detected ten times or more. CDR3 amino acids: CASSLGSAGHNEQFF. The CDR3 DNA reads as TGTGCCAGCAGCTTAGGGTCCGCAGGCCACAATGAGCAGTTCTTC. The chain has TRBV11-2 and TRBJ2-1; D is undetermined. The germline V gene encodes CDR1 SGHAT and CDR2 FQNNGV. The CDR3 has 15 amino acids. Trimming shortened V by 1 base and J by 5 bases, and 12 bases separated the two germline ends.

This clonotype was seen more than once but under ten times. V usage is TRBV15 and J usage is TRBJ2-1; no reliable D call. The CDR3 consists of 17 residues. Germline V gene data show CDR1 as LNHNV and CDR2 as YYDKDF (reference sequence). Trimming took 0 bases from V and 0 from J, leaving 12 bases between them. The CDR3 is CATSRDAPASSYNEQFF. DNA of the CDR3: TGTGCCACCAGCAGAGATGCCCCAGCTAGCTCCTACAATGAGCAGTTCTTC.

To note about this clonotype: A much larger clone lies one base from this, so it may be a read error. The chain employs TRBV20-1 and TRBJ2-1, with a tentative D call TRBD2 (5 bases). V was pared by 3 bases and J by 6 bases, with 15 bases between. The length of the CDR3 is 14 residues. The germline gives CDR1 DFQATT, CDR2 SNEGSKA (reference sequence). The CDR3: CSASPSGPCNEQFF. CDR3 DNA: TGCAGTGCTAGTCCCAGCGGTCCCTGCAATGAGCAGTTCTTC.

This clonotype was counted only a few times. The gene calls are TRBV9 and TRBJ2-7; TRBD1 agrees at 8 bases. The germline gives CDR1 SGDLS, CDR2 YYNGEE. The V and J ends lost 4 bases and 5 bases, in that order; junction bases with no gene match: 11. This CDR3 spans 15 amino acids. CDR3 nucleotides: TGTGCCAGCAGCCTCAGGGGGCTAGGTTTGGACGAGCAGTACTTC. Protein product: CASSLRGLGLDEQYF.

This clonotype was seen at least ten times. The chain is built from TRBV7-2 and TRBJ1-5; possibly TRBD1 for D (5 bases). The V gene lost 1 base and the J gene lost 4 bases, with 8 bases spanning the gap. This CDR3 has 14 amino acids. Germline V gene sequence: CDR1 SGHTA, CDR2 FQGNSA. The CDR3 reads CASSLERTNQPQHF. In DNA, the CDR3 is TGTGCCAGCAGCTTAGAACGGACAAATCAGCCCCAGCATTTT.

The rearrangement links TRBV7-3 to TRBJ2-1; D gene unclear. The CDR3 loop spans 14 amino acids. With 2 bases removed from V and 7 bases from J, the gap between germline ends came to 12 bases. CDR1 is SGHTA and CDR2 is FQGTGA in the germline V gene. In nucleotides, the CDR3 is TGTGCCAGCAGCTTAGTCTCTAGTTCGAATGAGCAGTTCTTC. Its protein is CASSLVSSSNEQFF.

The rearrangement joins TRBV28 to TRBJ2-3; D uncertain. The V end lost 8 bases, the J end lost 2 bases, and 2 bases lay between the germline ends. Germline CDR1 is MDHEN and CDR2 is SYDVKM. The CDR3 is 10 residues long. CDR3 in amino acids: CASSTDTQYF. CDR3 coding DNA: TGTGCCAGCTCCACAGATACGCAGTATTTT.

With respect to this clonotype: Germline and junction disagree at one end, which may indicate a read error. The CDR3 sequence: CASSSLGTSGGASLF. CDR3 DNA: TGTGCCAGCAGCTCGCTCGGGACTAGCGGGGGGGCATCCCTCTTC. This sequence joins TRBV7-2 and TRBJ2-1; TRBD2 matches 16 bases. The CDR3 sequence is 15 residues long. Germline V gene data show CDR1 as SGHTA and CDR2 as FQGNSA.

The chain has TRBV9 and TRBJ1-6, with 7 bases that match TRBD1. The CDR3 loop spans 15 amino acids. V lost 2 bases and J lost 8; bases outside the gene matches: 7. Germline V gene sequence: CDR1 SGDLS, CDR2 YYNGEE. Here the CDR3 DNA reads TGTGCCAGCAGCGTCTCACAGGGGATCGATTCACCCCTCCACTTT. This sequence encodes CASSVSQGIDSPLHF.

This clonotype was observed a handful of times. J is TRBJ1-1 and V is TRBV27; D call uncertain. There are 13 residues in the CDR3. The ends were cut back, 3 bases at V and 2 bases at J, with 7 bases in the middle. Germline V gives CDR1 MNHEY, CDR2 SMNVEV (reference sequence). CDR3 coding DNA: TGTGCCAGCAGTTTGAGGCCAAACACTGAAGCTTTCTTT. Translated, it gives CASSLRPNTEAFF.

This clonotype came up many times. The junction departs from the called germline gene at one end, perhaps through a read error. V usage is TRBV27 and J usage is TRBJ1-6; D ambiguous. This CDR3 is built from 13 residues. The germline gives CDR1 MNHEY, CDR2 SMNVEV (reference sequence). DNA of the CDR3: TGTGCCAGCAGTATATCCTATAATTCACCCCTCCACTTT. It translates to CASSISYNSPLHF.

Ten or more counts support this clonotype. The chain is built from TRBV5-4 and TRBJ2-5; possible D gene TRBD2, 6 bases. This CDR3 is built from 14 residues. Germline lookup yields CDR1 SGHNT and CDR2 YYREEE (reference sequence). V was shortened by 4 bases and J by 5 bases, with 15 bases between the two germline ends. This CDR3 is CASSGGVVGETQYF. Written as DNA, the CDR3 is TGTGCCAGCAGCGGCGGGGTCGTTGGGGAGACCCAGTACTTC.

V gene TRBV5-6 combines with J gene TRBJ1-6, with TRBD1 matching 9 bases. The CDR3 is 14 residues long. Germline V gene data show CDR1 as SGHDT and CDR2 as YYEEEE. V shed 3 bases, J shed 7 bases, and the junction held 2 bases outside the gene matches. The CDR3 DNA reads as TGTGCCAGCAGCTCGGGGACAGGGAATTCACCCCTCCACTTT. This translates into CASSSGTGNSPLHF.

At least ten counts were recorded for this clonotype. This chain joins TRBV18 and TRBJ1-1; 9 bases are a match to TRBD1. V shed 3 bases and J 1 base; nucleotides not matched to a gene: 6. Germline loops: CDR1 KGHSH, CDR2 LQKENI. The CDR3 sequence is 16 residues long. The CDR3 spells CASSPGQGDRNTEAFF. CDR3 bases: TGTGCCAGCTCACCGGGACAGGGAGACCGGAACACTGAAGCTTTCTTT.

This clonotype was counted a few times. The rearrangement uses TRBV25-1 and TRBJ1-6; 7 bases are shared with TRBD1. J was trimmed by 7 bases and V by 6 bases; bases with no gene match: 9. Germline V lookup: CDR1 MGHDK, CDR2 SYGVNS. The CDR3 covers 15 residues. CDR3 region: CASSPPGTANSPLHF. Here the CDR3 DNA reads TGTGCCAGCAGCCCCCCAGGGACAGCCAATTCACCCCTCCACTTT.

This clonotype turned up a few times. The chain links TRBV5-6 to TRBJ2-1; no firm D call. CDR1 and CDR2 from the germline V gene are SGHDT and YYEEEE. V lost 7 bases and J lost 9, with 8 bases in between. The CDR3 length is 10 residues. CDR3 region: CASGKSEQFF. The CDR3 region has the DNA TGTGCCAGCGGCAAGAGTGAGCAGTTCTTC.

At least ten counts were recorded for this clonotype. The rearrangement joins TRBV29-1 to TRBJ1-2, with 11 bases fitting TRBD1. J was trimmed by 4 bases and V by 6 bases; bases with no gene match: 19. CDR1 is SQVTM and CDR2 is ANQGSEA in the germline V gene. CDR3 length equals 18 residues. The CDR3, as DNA: TGCAGCGTCGGATCTCACCCGGGACAGGGGGAATTTAGCTATGGCTACACCTTC. Amino acid sequence: CSVGSHPGQGEFSYGYTF.

J is TRBJ1-1 and V is TRBV29-1; 7 bases align to TRBD1. The CDR3 is 13 residues long. Per the germline V gene, CDR1 is SQVTM and CDR2 is ANQGSEA. V lost 6 bases and J lost 3; bases outside the gene matches: 7. CDR3 in DNA: TGCAGCGTCGGGACAGAGAGGTACACTGAAGCTTTCTTT. Translation gives CSVGTERYTEAFF. Variable domain in full (rest from reference TRBV29-1 and TRBJ1-1): SAVISQKPSRDICQRGTSLTIQCQVDSQVTMMFWYRQQPGQSLTLIATANQGSEATYESGFVIDKFPISRPNLTFSTLTVSNMSPEDSSIYLCSVGTERYTEAFFGQGTRLTVV.

This chain links TRBV2 with TRBJ2-3; no definite D call. Trimming left V 4 bases short and J 0 bases short, with 8 bases between. The germline CDR1 and CDR2 sequences are SNHLY and FYNNEI. The CDR3 runs to 14 residues. The CDR3 DNA reads TGTGCCAGCAGTGCCATATCTAGCACAGATACGCAGTATTTT. Translation gives CASSAISSTDTQYF.

The CDR3 is CASSLPSGRGEQFF. CDR3 coding DNA: TGTGCCAGCAGCTTGCCTAGCGGGAGAGGTGAGCAGTTCTTC. This chain links TRBV5-5 with TRBJ2-1; the match to TRBD2 covers 10 bases. Germline V gene data show CDR1 as SGHKS and CDR2 as YYEKEE (reference sequence). The CDR3 length is 14 residues. Trimming took 1 base from V and 9 from J; bases not matched to a gene: 4. Full variable domain (rest looked up from reference TRBV5-5 and TRBJ2-1): DAGVTQSPTHLIKTRGQQVTLRCSPISGHKSVSWYQQVLGQGPQFIFQYYEKEERGRGNFPDRFSARQFPNYSSELNVNALLLGDSALYLCASSLPSGRGEQFFGPGTRLTVL.